A selection of T cell receptor beta chains follows, all from one sample in a study of blood T cells in healthy people across ages. TCRdb called the 5' RACE reads again in MiXCR, with one record for every CDR3 protein. Here the sample spans roughly 1,500,000 distinct CDR3 sequences, around 39% being singletons. Sequencing was carried out using blood. These receptors were obtained from a woman between 18 and 30 years old in good health. Each CDR3 is given with its conserved first and last residue. The order of the fields is CDR3 protein, CDR3 DNA, D gene, V gene, J gene, clone size. The D gene is left open where the match is weak. Size values are once, few and many counts, or a class for expanded clones, and some rows have none.

CARGDRFLDPSSPLHF	TGTGCCCGCGGGGACAGGTTTTTGGACCCTAGTTCACCCCTCCACTTT	TRBD1	TRBV30	TRBJ1-6	NA
CASMGEGFEKLFF	TGTGCCAGCATGGGGGAGGGGTTTGAAAAACTGTTTTTT	NA	TRBV3-1	TRBJ1-4	few
CASSLQGTPTYEQYF	TGTGCCAGCAGTTTACAGGGGACACCGACCTACGAGCAGTACTTC	TRBD1	TRBV6-2/TRBV6-3	TRBJ2-7	few
CSAPPAGSTDTQYF	TGCAGTGCTCCCCCGGCAGGGAGCACAGATACGCAGTATTTT	NA	TRBV20-1	TRBJ2-3	NA
CSAGSTGNYGYTF	TGCAGTGCGGGATCGACAGGAAACTATGGCTACACCTTC	NA	TRBV20-1	TRBJ1-2	NA
CSASALAGGLYEQYF	TGCAGTGCTAGCGCGCTAGCGGGGGGCCTCTACGAGCAGTACTTC	TRBD2	TRBV20-1	TRBJ2-7	few
CASSLGQGAANTEAFF	TGTGCCAGCTCACTAGGACAGGGCGCCGCGAACACTGAAGCTTTCTTT	TRBD1	TRBV18	TRBJ1-1	NA
CASSLTDRGPYIQYF	TGTGCCAGCAGCCTCACGGACAGGGGGCCTTACATTCAGTACTTC	TRBD1	TRBV3-1	TRBJ2-4	NA
CASSFTSGRTNEQFF	TGTGCCAGCAGCTTTACTAGCGGGAGGACAAATGAGCAGTTCTTC	TRBD2	TRBV9	TRBJ2-1	once
CASSADRQQAFF	TGTGCCAGCAGTGCTGACAGGCAACAAGCTTTCTTT	NA	TRBV25-1	TRBJ1-1	many
CASSEALLYEQYF	TGTGCCAGCAGTGAAGCCCTTCTCTACGAGCAGTACTTC	NA	TRBV6-1	TRBJ2-7	NA
CASSQDIPSANEQFF	TGCGCCAGCAGCCAAGATATCCCCTCGGCCAATGAGCAGTTCTTC	NA	TRBV4-1	TRBJ2-1	NA
CASSPDPGWGYEQYF	TGTGCCAGCAGCCCTGACCCCGGTTGGGGATACGAGCAGTACTTC	NA	TRBV7-2	TRBJ2-7	few
CASSVAPSAAKETQYF	TGTGCCAGCAGCGTAGCCCCTAGTGCGGCAAAAGAGACCCAGTACTTC	NA	TRBV9	TRBJ2-5	NA
CASSRGDRAYEQYF	TGTGCCAGCAGCCGGGGGGACAGGGCCTACGAGCAGTACTTC	TRBD1	TRBV14	TRBJ2-7	NA
CASSQDFPYEQYF	TGCGCCAGCAGCCAAGATTTCCCCTACGAGCAGTACTTC	NA	TRBV4-1	TRBJ2-7	NA
CASSPRGGPTDTQYF	TGTGCCAGCAGCCCTCGGGGGGGACCCACAGATACGCAGTATTTT	TRBD2	TRBV13	TRBJ2-3	NA
CASRYNIGGYEQYF	TGTGCCAGCAGATACAATATAGGAGGCTACGAGCAGTACTTC	NA	TRBV27	TRBJ2-7	NA
CASRLLPRGSLIQVYGYTF	TGTGCCAGCAGGTTACTACCGAGAGGGTCCCTAATACAGGTCTATGGCTACACCTTC	NA	TRBV28	TRBJ1-2	NA
CASSLAPGQVLSGANVLTF	TGCGCCAGCAGCTTGGCCCCGGGACAAGTACTCTCTGGGGCCAACGTCCTGACTTTC	NA	TRBV5-1	TRBJ2-6	NA
CASSQDRPSDTQYF	TGTGCCAGCAGCCAAGATCGCCCCTCAGATACGCAGTATTTT	NA	TRBV3-1	TRBJ2-3	few
CASRTSGGSPYEQYF	TGTGCCAGCAGGACTAGCGGGGGTTCCCCCTACGAGCAGTACTTC	TRBD2	TRBV28	TRBJ2-7	NA
CASNFGASGSSYNEQFF	TGTGCCAGCAACTTCGGAGCTAGCGGGAGTTCCTACAATGAGCAGTTCTTC	TRBD2	TRBV12-3/TRBV12-4	TRBJ2-1	few
CASSSRLGEYNEQYF	TGTGCCAGCAGCTCCCGGCTCGGGGAGTACAACGAGCAGTACTTC	NA	TRBV11-2	TRBJ2-7	NA
CASSVDGATNEKLFF	TGCGCCAGCAGCGTCGACGGGGCAACTAATGAAAAACTGTTTTTT	NA	TRBV5-1	TRBJ1-4	few
CASRLAGGGDTQYF	TGTGCCAGCAGATTAGCGGGAGGAGGAGATACGCAGTATTTT	TRBD2	TRBV12-3/TRBV12-4	TRBJ2-3	NA
CASSLVRGLGEQYF	TGCGCCAGCAGCTTGGTCAGGGGTTTGGGCGAGCAGTACTTC	NA	TRBV5-1	TRBJ2-7	NA
CASSLEYRGPEQYF	TGTGCCAGCAGTTTGGAATACAGGGGGCCCGAGCAGTACTTC	TRBD1	TRBV27	TRBJ2-7	NA
CASSKAAMNTEAFF	TGTGCCAGCAGCAAAGCGGCGATGAACACTGAAGCTTTCTTT	NA	TRBV7-9	TRBJ1-1	NA
CASSSSSGRLEQYF	TGTGCCAGCAGCTCTTCTAGCGGGAGACTCGAGCAGTACTTC	TRBD2	TRBV7-2	TRBJ2-7	NA
CASSLAGLWGDEQFF	TGTGCCAGCAGCTTAGCGGGACTCTGGGGCGATGAGCAGTTCTTC	NA	TRBV7-8	TRBJ2-1	few
CATSDFFPTSGMPPLYEQYF	TGTGCCACCAGTGATTTTTTTCCGACTAGCGGGATGCCCCCTCTCTACGAGCAGTACTTC	TRBD2	TRBV24-1	TRBJ2-7	NA
CASSELINEQFF	TGCGCCAGCAGTGAATTGATCAATGAGCAGTTCTTC	NA	TRBV10-2	TRBJ2-1	NA
CASGFSTGRNTEAFF	TGTGCTAGTGGTTTCTCGACAGGGAGAAACACTGAAGCTTTCTTT	TRBD1	TRBV12-5	TRBJ1-1	NA
CSVDSDPGAEAFF	TGCAGCGTTGACTCGGACCCCGGGGCAGAAGCTTTCTTT	NA	TRBV29-1	TRBJ1-1	few
CASSFEGQQNTEAFF	TGTGCCAGCAGCTTTGAGGGACAGCAGAACACTGAAGCTTTCTTT	TRBD1	TRBV7-2	TRBJ1-1	NA
CASSLVGGTPYNEQFF	TGCGCCAGCAGCTTGGTTGGGGGGACGCCATACAATGAGCAGTTCTTC	NA	TRBV5-1	TRBJ2-1	many
CASSEALRGNGYTF	TGTGCCAGCAGTGAAGCGCTTCGGGGGAATGGCTACACCTTC	NA	TRBV2	TRBJ1-2	NA
CSARPVSGGASTDTQYF	TGCAGTGCTAGACCCGTTAGCGGGGGGGCTAGCACAGATACGCAGTATTTT	TRBD2	TRBV20-1	TRBJ2-3	NA
CASSVDQQETQYF	TGTGCCAGCAGTGTTGACCAACAAGAGACCCAGTACTTC	NA	TRBV2	TRBJ2-5	few
CASSLSIVPPSHEQYF	TGTGCCAGCAGCTTGTCAATAGTTCCTCCTAGCCACGAGCAGTACTTC	NA	TRBV5-5	TRBJ2-7	few